The subject of this entry is one TCR beta chain. The data belong to a study of blood T cell repertoires in COVID-19. Overall study context: Acute and convalescent COVID-19 samples came from the United States, Italy and Spain. In each case, the material was cDNA or gDNA derived from T cells, B-cell-depleted T cells, or PBMCs.

Only in-frame clones appear in the TCRdb table, and some are missing; sequencing was by immunoSEQ multiplex PCR. Counted here are about 220,000 clones, roughly 85% occurring once; the ten biggest clones make up around 3.3%. V shed 0 bases, J shed 6 bases, and the junction held 7 bases outside the gene matches. CDR3 length equals 15 residues. The germline V gene has CDR1 LGHNA and CDR2 YSLEER. The chain employs TRBV4-3 and TRBJ2-7, with TRBD2 matching 8 bases. The sequence was obtained from a woman older than 75 with acute or convalescent COVID-19. Material for sequencing was peripheral blood. The CDR3 loop reads CASSQEILSGAEQYF. The CDR3 DNA follows: TGCGCCAGCAGCCAAGAAATCCTTAGCGGGGCCGAGCAGTACTTC.